Below are 12 T cell receptor beta chains sequenced from a single sample in a study of T-cell reconstitution after alpha-beta-depleted transplantation in children. During its preparation, the TCRbeta library received unique molecular identifiers. One entry per CDR3 protein results from TCRdb running MiXCR on the PCR reads. The sample consists of 400,000 to 500,000 distinct CDR3 sequences, 9.5% to 13% of them appearing once. Material: PBMCs from the stem cell graft donor, obtained from the stem cell graft. These receptors all stem from a human donor who donated a stem cell graft to a child with acute myeloid leukemia.

The chain recombines TRBV6-5 with TRBJ2-2; either TRBD1 or TRBD2 may supply D (7 bases each). The CDR3 spans 18 residues. Trimming took 10 bases from V and 1 from J, leaving 25 bases between them. Per the germline V gene, CDR1 is MNHEY and CDR2 is SVGAGI. The CDR3 reads CATRYQTGLAENTGELFF. The CDR3 DNA reads as TGTGCCACCCGTTATCAGACAGGGCTAGCGGAGAACACCGGGGAGCTGTTTTTT.

The sample holds a few counts of this clonotype. The chain uses TRBV20-1 and TRBJ1-6, with a tentative D call TRBD1 (5 bases). CDR3 length: 15 amino acids. Deletions cut 3 bases from V and 7 bases from J, with 16 bases between. Germline V gives CDR1 DFQATT, CDR2 SNEGSKA (reference sequence). This chain's CDR3 is CSARKGGQGNSPLHF. The CDR3 nucleotides read TGCAGTGCTAGGAAGGGCGGTCAGGGAAATTCACCCCTCCACTTT.

The chain uses TRBV10-3 and TRBJ1-6; D gene ambiguous. The V end was cut by 2 bases, the J end by 0 bases, with 8 bases between. CDR1 is ENHRY, CDR2 SYGVKD, per germline. The CDR3 has 16 residues. The DNA for the CDR3 is TGTGCCATCAGTGAGAGAGGGAGCTCCTATAATTCACCCCTCCACTTT. Protein product: CAISERGSSYNSPLHF.

The chain is built from TRBV11-2 and TRBJ2-2, with no clear D. From germline, CDR1 is SGHAT and CDR2 FQNNGV. With 0 bases removed from V and 0 bases from J, the gap between germline ends came to 11 bases. The CDR3 sequence is 17 residues long. CDR3 region: CASSLDMKGTNTGELFF. CDR3 DNA: TGTGCCAGCAGCTTAGATATGAAGGGAACGAACACCGGGGAGCTGTTTTTT.

This clonotype has a handful of counts. The chain carries TRBV10-2 and TRBJ2-3; TRBD2 agrees at 12 bases. Germline V lookup: CDR1 WSHSY, CDR2 SAAADI. There are 15 residues in the CDR3. Trimming cost V 6 bases and J 5 bases; bases outside gene matches: 6. The CDR3 nucleotides are TGCGCCAGCAGAGCGACTAGCGGGGGTGGAGATACGCAGTATTTT. Translation: CASRATSGGGDTQYF.

The gene calls are TRBV2 and TRBJ2-7; 8 bases map to TRBD2. CDR3 length: 15 residues. V dropped 7 bases and J dropped 2; count of bases not matched to a gene: 10. Germline V CDR1 and CDR2: SNHLY, FYNNEI. CDR3 coding DNA: TGTGCCAGCATCCGGACGGGGGGGGCTCCCTACGAGCAGTACGTC. As protein: CASIRTGGAPYEQYV.

This clonotype appeared a few times. The chain carries TRBV20-1 and TRBJ2-7, with 7 positions matching TRBD1. The CDR3 runs 11 residues. Germline CDR1 DFQATT, CDR2 SNEGSKA (reference sequence). Trimming took 6 bases from V and 6 from J; bases not matched to a gene: 5. Here the CDR3 reads CSAKQGLEQYF. The DNA of the CDR3 is TGCAGTGCCAAACAGGGGCTCGAGCAGTACTTC.

J is TRBJ2-2 and V is TRBV7-2, with 8 bases lining up with TRBD2. The length of the CDR3 is 15 residues. Per the germline V gene, CDR1 is SGHTA and CDR2 is FQGNSA. V shed 5 bases and J 5 bases; nucleotides not matched to a gene: 7. The CDR3 DNA sequence: TGTGCCAGCAGCACCCGGGGGGGCTGGACCGGGGAGCTGTTTTTT. Residues: CASSTRGGWTGELFF. The whole variable domain, filled in from reference TRBV7-2 and TRBJ2-2, reads GAGVSQSPSNKVTEKGKDVELRCDPISGHTALYWYRQSLGQGLEFLIYFQGNSAPDKSGLPSDRFSAERTGGSVSTLTIQRTQQEDSAVYLCASSTRGGWTGELFFGEGSRLTVL.

The chain carries TRBV19 and TRBJ2-1; no clear D gene. CDR1 is LNHDA and CDR2 is SQIVND in the germline V gene (reference sequence). This CDR3 is built from 15 residues. V was trimmed by 7 bases and J by 6 bases, leaving 19 bases between them. The CDR3: CASTPSPRLFNEQFF. CDR3 nucleotide sequence: TGTGCCAGTACTCCGTCCCCGCGGCTGTTCAATGAGCAGTTCTTC. The full variable domain, in which reference TRBV19 and TRBJ2-1 provide the parts outside the CDR3, is DGGITQSPKYLFRKEGQNVTLSCEQNLNHDAMYWYRQDPGQGLRLIYYSQIVNDFQKGDIAEGYSVSREKKESFPLTVTSAQKNPTAFYLCASTPSPRLFNEQFFGPGTRLTVL.

In its sample, this clonotype was seen a few times. The gene calls are TRBV3-1 and TRBJ2-2; D unclear. With 3 bases removed from V and 6 bases from J, the gap between germline ends came to 8 bases. The CDR3 runs to 13 residues. From germline, CDR1 is LGHDT and CDR2 YNNKEL (reference sequence). The DNA for the CDR3 is TGTGCCAGCAGCCAGATTCACGCCGGGGAGCTGTTTTTT. As protein: CASSQIHAGELFF.

The CDR3 region is CASSQNRNRDRGHNEQFF. The CDR3 DNA sequence: TGTGCCAGCAGCCAAAACCGTAACCGGGACAGGGGGCACAATGAGCAGTTCTTC. V and J are TRBV3-1 and TRBJ2-1, with TRBD1 matching over 12 bases. Looked up from germline, CDR1 is LGHDT and CDR2 is YNNKEL (reference sequence). The CDR3 has 18 residues. Losses at the gene ends were 2 bases for V and 5 bases for J; bases not matched to a gene: 10.

This clonotype was picked up a small number of times. V and J are TRBV7-2 and TRBJ2-7; 7 nucleotides agree with TRBD1. Germline values: CDR1 SGHTA, CDR2 FQGNSA. The CDR3 runs to 14 residues. Trimming took 2 bases from V and 1 from J; bases not matched to a gene: 2. Here the CDR3 reads CASSLTGQSYEQYV. The CDR3 DNA follows: TGTGCCAGCAGCTTAACGGGACAGTCCTACGAGCAGTACGTC.